This T cell receptor (beta chain) was documented in a study of cytomegalovirus exposure and HLA in healthy donors. Study-level points and caveats: There were a few CMV-associated chains whose specificity for CMV antigens was confirmed in vitro. In a later analysis, first-cohort TCR clusters were found to tend to co-occur in the 130 or so validation repertoires.

With respect to this clone: No antigen is known for it.

Sequencing was performed with immunoSEQ multiplex PCR; in TCRdb, only in-frame clones are kept and a portion is missing. Altogether more than 45,000 clones are present, around 94% being singletons, with the ten largest covering roughly 2.4%. The germline V gene encodes CDR1 MNHEY and CDR2 SMNVEV (reference sequence). J lost 5 bases, V lost 7 bases, and 7 bases had no gene match. The CDR3 is 14 residues long. V usage is TRBV27 and J usage is TRBJ2-2; 7 bases are shared with TRBD1. This receptor was identified in a young man in good health and CMV-seronegative. The sample was PBMCs. The DNA for the CDR3 is TGTGCCAGCAACCTAGGGGGCCTTACCGGGGAGCTGTTTTTT. Its protein product is CASNLGGLTGELFF.